These 28 T cell receptor beta chains share one sample of origin, sequenced in a study of cytomegalovirus exposure and HLA in healthy donors. TCRdb's copy holds only in-frame clones and misses some; the assay was immunoSEQ multiplex PCR. Among around 71,000 clones listed, 94% were seen once. Sequenced material: PBMCs. The receptors derive from a man between 18 and 29 years old in good health and CMV-seropositive.

This chain uses TRBV9 with TRBJ1-1; D possibly corresponds to TRBD1 (5 bases). The CDR3 is made up of 15 amino acids. The germline V gene encodes CDR1 SGDLS and CDR2 YYNGEE. Trimming removed 3 bases at V and 1 base at J, with 13 bases between. CDR3 bases: TGTGCCAGCAGCGCGCCCGGGACTAAGAACACTGAAGCTTTCTTT. Protein: CASSAPGTKNTEAFF.

The chain employs TRBV2 and TRBJ2-5; 7 positions agree with TRBD1. Per the germline V gene, CDR1 is SNHLY and CDR2 is FYNNEI. Trimming removed 5 bases from V and 2 bases from J; junction bases left unmatched: 2. The CDR3 covers 13 residues. CDR3: CASSRDRQETQYF. As DNA, the CDR3 is TGTGCCAGCAGTCGGGACAGACAAGAGACCCAGTACTTC.

The CDR3 DNA is TGTGCCAGTACCGTTAGCGGTGGGTGGGAGACCCAGTACTTC. This codes for CASTVSGGWETQYF. The rearrangement uses TRBV19 and TRBJ2-5, with D tentatively TRBD2 (6 bases). CDR3 size: 14 residues. Trimming left V 7 bases short and J 5 bases short, with 17 bases between. CDR1 LNHDA and CDR2 SQIVND come from the germline V gene (reference sequence).

This rearrangement joins TRBV18 to TRBJ1-4; 8 bases map to TRBD1. Germline CDR1 and CDR2: KGHSH and LQKENI. The V segment lost 4 bases and the J segment 3 bases; nucleotides outside the gene matches: 1. This CDR3 has 14 residues. The CDR3 spells CASSLQGANEKLFF. The CDR3 DNA follows: TGTGCCAGCTCACTACAGGGGGCTAATGAAAAACTGTTTTTT.

The chain carries TRBV2 and TRBJ1-4, with a weak D call TRBD1 (5 bases). Germline CDR1 reads SNHLY; CDR2 reads FYNNEI. This CDR3 region has 15 residues. The V and J ends lost 2 bases and 2 bases respectively, with 9 bases between them. The CDR3 DNA sequence: TGTGCCAGCAGTGAACCGGGGGTTACTAATGAAAAACTGTTTTTT. It encodes CASSEPGVTNEKLFF.

The CDR3 here is CASSLLGSGRGEQYF. The CDR3 bases are TGTGCCAGCAGCTTGTTGGGTAGCGGGAGGGGGGAGCAGTACTTC. The rearrangement uses TRBV5-6 and TRBJ2-7, with 11 bases fitting TRBD2. The CDR3 spans 15 residues. The V segment lost 1 base and the J segment 7 bases; nucleotides outside the gene matches: 7. In germline, CDR1 is SGHDT, CDR2 YYEEEE.

J is TRBJ2-7 and V is TRBV11-2; 12 bases are a match to TRBD2. Germline V gene lookup returns CDR1 SGHAT and CDR2 FQNNGV. The CDR3 extends over 18 amino acids. The ends lost 1 base at V and 2 bases at J; junction bases unmatched: 9. Here the CDR3 reads CASSLVATSGSTPYEQYF. CDR3 in DNA: TGTGCCAGCAGCTTAGTCGCGACTAGCGGGAGTACGCCCTACGAGCAGTACTTC.

This sequence joins TRBV5-1 and TRBJ2-3; D ambiguous. CDR3 length: 15 amino acids. Deletions cut 0 bases from V and 2 bases from J, with 10 bases between. Germline-derived CDR1 and CDR2 are SGHRS and YFSETQ. CDR3 nucleotide sequence: TGCGCCAGCAGCTTGGTGGCCAGAACCACAGATACGCAGTATTTT. Protein sequence: CASSLVARTTDTQYF.

The chain has TRBV5-4 and TRBJ2-3, with 10 bases identical to TRBD2. The CDR3 is 16 amino acids. The germline gives CDR1 SGHNT, CDR2 YYREEE (reference sequence). V shed 2 bases, J shed 6 bases, and the junction held 9 bases outside the gene matches. In DNA, the CDR3 is TGTGCCAGCAGCTTAGCGGGGGGGAGGGCCGTGGATACGCAGTATTTT. Translated, it gives CASSLAGGRAVDTQYF.

CDR3 sequence: CASSSNRGSYEQYF. The DNA of the CDR3 is TGTGCCAGCAGCTCCAACAGGGGGTCATACGAGCAGTACTTC. The chain uses TRBV11-2 and TRBJ2-7; 8 bases line up with TRBD1. This CDR3 has 14 residues. V trimming: 4 bases; J trimming: 4 bases; junction bases outside the gene matches: 6. The germline CDR1 and CDR2 sequences are SGHAT and FQNNGV.

J is TRBJ2-7 and V is TRBV19; D not resolved. The CDR3 has 14 amino acids. Trimming left V 6 bases short and J 1 base short, with 13 bases between. Germline CDR1 LNHDA, CDR2 SQIVND (reference sequence). The CDR3: CASRRSAVSYEQYF. CDR3 sequence (DNA): TGTGCCAGTAGAAGGTCTGCGGTTTCCTACGAGCAGTACTTC.

The chain combines TRBV5-5 with TRBJ2-1, with TRBD2 identical over 9 bases. Germline V gene sequence: CDR1 SGHKS, CDR2 YYEKEE (reference sequence). V dropped 4 bases and J dropped 4; count of bases not matched to a gene: 6. This CDR3 has 15 amino acids. CDR3 coding DNA: TGTGCCAGCAGCCCGGGACTAGCAACTTACAATGAGCAGTTCTTC. Translated: CASSPGLATYNEQFF.

This chain uses TRBV6-5 with TRBJ2-3; 8 bases are a match to TRBD2. This CDR3 has 15 amino acids. CDR1 and CDR2 from the germline V gene are MNHEY and SVGAGI. V lost 0 bases and J lost 6; bases outside the gene matches: 5. The CDR3 loop reads CASSYSKAGVDTQYF. The CDR3 DNA sequence: TGTGCCAGCAGTTACTCGAAAGCGGGGGTTGATACGCAGTATTTT.

This clone was seen only once. This chain links TRBV19 with TRBJ1-1; no firm D call. The CDR3 has 13 residues. Germline CDR1 LNHDA, CDR2 SQIVND (reference sequence). Deletions cut 2 bases from V and 8 bases from J, with 12 bases between. The CDR3 DNA reads as TGTGCCAGTAGTATATCTGCGCAAAACGAAGCTTTCTTT. Amino acids: CASSISAQNEAFF.

This clone was seen only once. The V call is TRBV5-6, the J call TRBJ2-2; tentatively, D is TRBD1 (6 bases). The V and J ends lost 5 bases and 7 bases respectively, with 15 bases between them. This CDR3 has 14 residues. CDR1 SGHDT and CDR2 YYEEEE come from the germline V gene. As DNA, the CDR3 is TGTGCCAGCAGAAAAGACAGGCTTAACGGGGAGCTGTTTTTT. It specifies CASRKDRLNGELFF.

Only one count was recorded for this clone. This sequence joins TRBV2 and TRBJ1-6; 8 nucleotides line up with TRBD1. Germline V CDR1 and CDR2: SNHLY, FYNNEI. After removal of 4 bases from V and 5 bases from J, the junction contained 4 bases not matched to a gene. The CDR3 has 15 amino acids. CDR3 nucleotide sequence: TGTGCCAGCAGTGCCCAGGGACAGGATAATTCACCCCTCCACTTT. Protein sequence: CASSAQGQDNSPLHF.

The chain combines TRBV7-2 with TRBJ2-7, with 12 bases identical to TRBD2. Trimming cost V 6 bases and J 6 bases; bases outside gene matches: 9. CDR3 size: 15 residues. The germline gives CDR1 SGHTA, CDR2 FQGNSA. This CDR3 reads CASSNLAGGGFEQYF. Here the CDR3 DNA reads TGTGCCAGCAGTAACCTAGCGGGAGGGGGTTTCGAGCAGTACTTC. The whole variable domain, filled in from reference TRBV7-2 and TRBJ2-7, reads GAGVSQSPSNKVTEKGKDVELRCDPISGHTALYWYRQSLGQGLEFLIYFQGNSAPDKSGLPSDRFSAERTGGSVSTLTIQRTQQEDSAVYLCASSNLAGGGFEQYFGPGTRLTVT.

The rearrangement links TRBV2 to TRBJ1-4; weak D call: TRBD1 (5 bases). Germline CDR1 reads SNHLY; CDR2 reads FYNNEI. This CDR3 has 14 amino acids. Between the trimmed V and J ends, which lost 8 bases and 7 bases, there was a span of 17 bases. The CDR3 DNA reads TGTGCCAGCCGGCCGGGTCCAAGGGGTGAAAAACTGTTTTTT. Its protein product is CASRPGPRGEKLFF.

This clone was picked up a small number of times. The V call is TRBV2, the J call TRBJ1-6; D ambiguous. The CDR3 has 13 amino acids. V lost 6 bases to trimming and J lost 6 bases, with 9 bases between them. Germline CDR1 is SNHLY and CDR2 is FYNNEI. The CDR3 sequence: CASSRGFNSPLHF. The CDR3 DNA reads as TGTGCCAGCAGCCGGGGTTTTAATTCACCCCTCCACTTT.

For this clone: The junction departs from germline at one end; a sequencing error may be responsible. The J gene is TRBJ2-7, the V gene TRBV7-6; 8 bases line up with TRBD1. Looked up from germline, CDR1 is SGHVS and CDR2 is FNYEAQ. The CDR3 runs 14 residues. The CDR3 here is CASSLADPGQGVHF. CDR3 DNA sequence: TGTGCCAGCAGCTTAGCCGATCCCGGACAGGGCGTTCACTTC. Supplemented by reference TRBV7-6 and TRBJ2-7, the full variable domain reads GAGVSQSPRYKVTKRGQDVALRCDPISGHVSLYWYRQALGQGPEFLTYFNYEAQQDKSGLPNDRFSAERPEGSISTLTIQRTEQRDSAMYRCASSLADPGQGVHFGPGTRLTVT.

This clone was detected a few times. V gene TRBV9 combines with J gene TRBJ1-3; 7 nucleotides align to TRBD1. This CDR3 is 13 amino acids long. Trimming at V came to 9 bases and at J to 4 bases, leaving 7 bases not matched to a gene. In germline, CDR1 is SGDLS, CDR2 YYNGEE. CDR3 residues: CATGKGQGNTIYF. Written as DNA, the CDR3 is TGTGCCACCGGGAAGGGACAGGGAAACACCATATATTTT. The full variable domain, in which reference TRBV9 and TRBJ1-3 provide the parts outside the CDR3, is DSGVTQTPKHLITATGQRVTLRCSPRSGDLSVYWYQQSLDQGLQFLIQYYNGEERAKGNILERFSAQQFPDLHSELNLSSLELGDSALYFCATGKGQGNTIYFGEGSWLTVV.

The chain couples TRBV29-1 to TRBJ2-7; 7 bases fit TRBD1. V lost 4 bases, J lost 0 bases, and 9 bases stayed unmatched. The CDR3 extends over 15 amino acids. The germline V gene has CDR1 SQVTM and CDR2 ANQGSEA. The DNA for the CDR3 is TGCAGCGTTGGACCCCCGGGACAGCACTCCTACGAGCAGTACTTC. Translated: CSVGPPGQHSYEQYF.

V and J are TRBV28 and TRBJ1-2, with 9 bases that match TRBD1. The CDR3 is made up of 14 amino acids. Germline CDR1 MDHEN, CDR2 SYDVKM. V lost 4 bases and J lost 4; bases outside the gene matches: 4. CDR3 in amino acids: CASSSRDRVYGYTF. Written as DNA, the CDR3 is TGTGCCAGCAGTTCCCGGGACAGGGTCTATGGCTACACCTTC.

The V and J genes are TRBV11-2 and TRBJ2-3, with D tentatively TRBD2 (6 bases). V dropped 6 bases and J dropped 2 bases, with 27 bases sitting between them. From germline, CDR1 is SGHAT and CDR2 FQNNGV. The CDR3 contains 19 residues. The CDR3 sequence: CASSTVRGSGHRDTDTQYF. DNA for the CDR3: TGTGCCAGCAGTACCGTCCGGGGGTCGGGGCATAGGGACACAGATACGCAGTATTTT.

This clone was picked up one time. V and J are TRBV19 and TRBJ1-5; TRBD1 is a possible D gene (5 bases). The V gene lost 5 bases and the J gene lost 5 bases, with 10 bases spanning the gap. Germline V gives CDR1 LNHDA, CDR2 SQIVND (reference sequence). The CDR3 has 13 residues. The CDR3: CASSLQDHQPQHF. Written as DNA, the CDR3 is TGTGCCAGTAGTCTACAGGACCATCAGCCCCAGCATTTT. The variable domain in full, completed from reference TRBV19 and TRBJ1-5, reads DGGITQSPKYLFRKEGQNVTLSCEQNLNHDAMYWYRQDPGQGLRLIYYSQIVNDFQKGDIAEGYSVSREKKESFPLTVTSAQKNPTAFYLCASSLQDHQPQHFGDGTRLSIL.

The genes are TRBV11-2 and TRBJ1-4; possibly TRBD1 for D (5 bases). Trimming stripped 2 bases from V and 11 bases from J, with 9 bases between. In germline, CDR1 is SGHAT, CDR2 FQNNGV. The CDR3 is 12 amino acids. The CDR3 loop reads CASSLTGVKLFF. The CDR3 coding sequence is TGTGCCAGCAGCTTAACGGGGGTTAAACTGTTTTTT.

The chain links TRBV6-1 to TRBJ1-2; no clear D. Germline loops: CDR1 MNHNS, CDR2 SASEGT. The CDR3 covers 15 residues. Trimming removed 5 bases from V and 2 bases from J, with 15 bases in between. The CDR3 DNA follows: TGTGCCAGCAGTCTCAACATTAACCCCAACTATGGCTACACCTTC. Translating gives CASSLNINPNYGYTF.

Only one count was recorded for this clone. The chain links TRBV2 to TRBJ1-2; D is ambiguous. The CDR3 is made up of 13 amino acids. Germline CDR1 SNHLY, CDR2 FYNNEI. Trimming cost V 7 bases and J 8 bases, with 17 bases left between them. The CDR3, as DNA: TGTGCCAGCATCTTTACCCTGGGGAGCGGCTACACCTTC. Protein: CASIFTLGSGYTF.